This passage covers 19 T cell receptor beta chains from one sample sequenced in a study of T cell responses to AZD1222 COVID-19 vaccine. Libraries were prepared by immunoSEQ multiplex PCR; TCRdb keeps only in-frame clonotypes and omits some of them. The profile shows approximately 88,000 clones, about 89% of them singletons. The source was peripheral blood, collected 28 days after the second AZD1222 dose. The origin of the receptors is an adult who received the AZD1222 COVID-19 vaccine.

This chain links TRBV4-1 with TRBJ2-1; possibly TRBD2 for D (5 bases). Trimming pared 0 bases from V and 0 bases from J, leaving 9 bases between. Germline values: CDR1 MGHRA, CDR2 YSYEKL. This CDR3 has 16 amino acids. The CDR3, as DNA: TGCGCCAGCAGCCAAGATATGGGGAGCTCCTACAATGAGCAGTTCTTC. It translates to CASSQDMGSSYNEQFF.

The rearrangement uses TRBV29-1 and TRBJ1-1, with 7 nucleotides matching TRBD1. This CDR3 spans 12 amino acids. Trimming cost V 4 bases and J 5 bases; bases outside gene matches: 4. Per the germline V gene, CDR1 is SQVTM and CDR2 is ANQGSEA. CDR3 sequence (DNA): TGCAGCGTTGGCCCAGGGGGGACTGAAGCTTTCTTT. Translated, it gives CSVGPGGTEAFF.

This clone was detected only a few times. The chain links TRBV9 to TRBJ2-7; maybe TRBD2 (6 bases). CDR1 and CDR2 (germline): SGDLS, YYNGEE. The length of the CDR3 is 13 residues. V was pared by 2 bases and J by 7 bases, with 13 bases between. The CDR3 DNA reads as TGTGCCAGCAGCGTTCAGGAGGGTATGGAGCAGTACTTC. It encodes CASSVQEGMEQYF.

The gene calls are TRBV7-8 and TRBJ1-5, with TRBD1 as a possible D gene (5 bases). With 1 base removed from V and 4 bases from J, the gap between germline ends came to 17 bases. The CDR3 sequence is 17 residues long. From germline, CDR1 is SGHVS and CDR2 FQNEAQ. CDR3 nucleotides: TGTGCCAGCAGCTTAGTATGGGGGGGGGACGGAAATCAGCCCCAGCATTTT. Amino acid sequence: CASSLVWGGDGNQPQHF.

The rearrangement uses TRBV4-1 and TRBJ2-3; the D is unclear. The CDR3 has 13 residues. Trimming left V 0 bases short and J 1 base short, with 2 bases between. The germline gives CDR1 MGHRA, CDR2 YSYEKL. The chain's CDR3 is CASSQEGTDTQYF. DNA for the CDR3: TGCGCCAGCAGCCAAGAGGGCACAGATACGCAGTATTTT.

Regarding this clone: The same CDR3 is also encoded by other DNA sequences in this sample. The CDR3 nucleotides are TGCGCCAGCAGCTTAGTCGGCAGCTCCTACAATGAGCAGTTCTTC. Protein product: CASSLVGSSYNEQFF. The chain recombines TRBV5-1 with TRBJ2-1; unclear D gene. Trimming removed 2 bases from V and 0 bases from J, with 9 bases in between. Germline V gene sequence: CDR1 SGHRS, CDR2 YFSETQ. The CDR3 length is 15 residues.

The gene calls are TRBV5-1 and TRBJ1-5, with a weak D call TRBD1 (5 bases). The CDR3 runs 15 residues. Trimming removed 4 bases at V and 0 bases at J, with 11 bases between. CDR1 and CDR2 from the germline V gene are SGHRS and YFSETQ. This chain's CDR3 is CASSPGPASNQPQHF. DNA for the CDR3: TGCGCCAGCAGCCCAGGGCCGGCTAGCAATCAGCCCCAGCATTTT. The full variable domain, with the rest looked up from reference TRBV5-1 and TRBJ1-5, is KAGVTQTPRYLIKTRGQQVTLSCSPISGHRSVSWYQQTPGQGLQFLFEYFSETQRNKGNFPGRFSGRQFSNSRSEMNVSTLELGDSALYLCASSPGPASNQPQHFGDGTRLSIL.

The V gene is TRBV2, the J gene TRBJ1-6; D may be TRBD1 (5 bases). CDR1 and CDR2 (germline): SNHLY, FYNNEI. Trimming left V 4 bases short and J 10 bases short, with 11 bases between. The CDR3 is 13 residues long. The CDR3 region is CASSGGSGSPLHF. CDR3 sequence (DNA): TGTGCCAGCAGTGGGGGGTCTGGCTCACCCCTCCACTTT.

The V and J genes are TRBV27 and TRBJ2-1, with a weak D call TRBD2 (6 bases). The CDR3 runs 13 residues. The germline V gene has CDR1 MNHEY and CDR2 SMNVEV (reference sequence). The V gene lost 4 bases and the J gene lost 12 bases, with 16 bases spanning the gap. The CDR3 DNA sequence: TGTGCCAGCAGTTCCACCGGGACTCCTTGGCAGTTCTTC. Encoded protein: CASSSTGTPWQFF.

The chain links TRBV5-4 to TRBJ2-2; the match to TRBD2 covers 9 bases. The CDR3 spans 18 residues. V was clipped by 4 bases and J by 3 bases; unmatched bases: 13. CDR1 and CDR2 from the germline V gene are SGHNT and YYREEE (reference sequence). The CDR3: CASSPQAGGGADTGELFF. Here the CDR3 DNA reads TGTGCCAGCAGCCCCCAGGCGGGCGGGGGGGCGGACACCGGGGAGCTGTTTTTT.

The CDR3 is CASSPGTGGDLNEKLFF. Written as DNA, the CDR3 is TGTGCCAGCAGCCCGGGGACAGGGGGTGATTTGAATGAAAAACTGTTTTTT. V gene TRBV7-9 combines with J gene TRBJ1-4; 11 bases align to TRBD1. Germline V gene sequence: CDR1 SEHNR, CDR2 FQNEAQ (reference sequence). The CDR3 totals 17 residues. V trimming: 5 bases; J trimming: 5 bases; junction bases outside the gene matches: 10.

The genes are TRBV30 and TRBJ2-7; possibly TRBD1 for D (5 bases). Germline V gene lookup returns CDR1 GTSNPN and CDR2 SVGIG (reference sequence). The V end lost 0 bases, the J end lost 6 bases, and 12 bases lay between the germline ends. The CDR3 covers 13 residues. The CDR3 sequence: CAWSVSGNGEQYF. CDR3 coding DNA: TGTGCCTGGAGTGTATCAGGGAACGGCGAGCAGTACTTC.

This CDR3 reads CASTSLEGYGYTF. The CDR3 DNA follows: TGTGCCAGCACCTCGCTTGAAGGTTATGGCTACACCTTC. The chain recombines TRBV2 with TRBJ1-2, with D hard to call. The CDR3 covers 13 residues. Trimming removed 7 bases at V and 5 bases at J, with 14 bases between. Germline loops: CDR1 SNHLY, CDR2 FYNNEI.

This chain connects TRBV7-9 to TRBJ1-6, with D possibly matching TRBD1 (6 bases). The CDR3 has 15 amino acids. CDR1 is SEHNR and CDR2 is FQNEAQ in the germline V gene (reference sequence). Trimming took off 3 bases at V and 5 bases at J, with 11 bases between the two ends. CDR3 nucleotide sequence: TGTGCCAGCAGCTTCGGGGGCGGGAATAATTCACCCCTCCACTTT. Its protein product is CASSFGGGNNSPLHF.

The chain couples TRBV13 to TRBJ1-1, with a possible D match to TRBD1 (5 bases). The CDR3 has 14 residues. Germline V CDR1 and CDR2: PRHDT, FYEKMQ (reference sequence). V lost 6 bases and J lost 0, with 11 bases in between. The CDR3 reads CASRGTGMNTEAFF. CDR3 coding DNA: TGTGCCAGCAGGGGGACGGGAATGAACACTGAAGCTTTCTTT.

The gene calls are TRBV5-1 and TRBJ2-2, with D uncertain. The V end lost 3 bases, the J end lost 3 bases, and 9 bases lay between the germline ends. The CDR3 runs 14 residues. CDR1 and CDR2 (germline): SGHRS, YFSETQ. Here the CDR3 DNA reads TGCGCCAGCAGCTCCGCCTTATACACCGGGGAGCTGTTTTTT. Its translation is CASSSALYTGELFF.

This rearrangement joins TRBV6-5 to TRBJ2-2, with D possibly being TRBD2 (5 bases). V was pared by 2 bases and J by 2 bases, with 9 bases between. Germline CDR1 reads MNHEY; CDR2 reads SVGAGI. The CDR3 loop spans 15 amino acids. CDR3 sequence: CASSYERFNTGELFF. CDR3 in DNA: TGTGCCAGCAGTTACGAGCGGTTTAACACCGGGGAGCTGTTTTTT.

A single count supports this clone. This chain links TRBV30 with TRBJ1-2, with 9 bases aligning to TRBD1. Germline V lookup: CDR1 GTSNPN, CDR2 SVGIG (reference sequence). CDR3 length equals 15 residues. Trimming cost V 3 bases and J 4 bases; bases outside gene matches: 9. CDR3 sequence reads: CAWRLGGQGSYGYTF. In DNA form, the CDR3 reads TGTGCCTGGAGACTTGGTGGACAGGGGAGCTATGGCTACACCTTC.

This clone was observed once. The CDR3, as DNA: TGTGCCAGCAGTAACAGGGTTGACACTGAAGCTTTCTTT. Its protein product is CASSNRVDTEAFF. V is TRBV9 and J is TRBJ1-1, with a tentative D call TRBD1 (6 bases). CDR3 length: 13 amino acids. V was shortened by 5 bases and J by 3 bases, with 11 bases between the two germline ends. The germline V gene has CDR1 SGDLS and CDR2 YYNGEE.